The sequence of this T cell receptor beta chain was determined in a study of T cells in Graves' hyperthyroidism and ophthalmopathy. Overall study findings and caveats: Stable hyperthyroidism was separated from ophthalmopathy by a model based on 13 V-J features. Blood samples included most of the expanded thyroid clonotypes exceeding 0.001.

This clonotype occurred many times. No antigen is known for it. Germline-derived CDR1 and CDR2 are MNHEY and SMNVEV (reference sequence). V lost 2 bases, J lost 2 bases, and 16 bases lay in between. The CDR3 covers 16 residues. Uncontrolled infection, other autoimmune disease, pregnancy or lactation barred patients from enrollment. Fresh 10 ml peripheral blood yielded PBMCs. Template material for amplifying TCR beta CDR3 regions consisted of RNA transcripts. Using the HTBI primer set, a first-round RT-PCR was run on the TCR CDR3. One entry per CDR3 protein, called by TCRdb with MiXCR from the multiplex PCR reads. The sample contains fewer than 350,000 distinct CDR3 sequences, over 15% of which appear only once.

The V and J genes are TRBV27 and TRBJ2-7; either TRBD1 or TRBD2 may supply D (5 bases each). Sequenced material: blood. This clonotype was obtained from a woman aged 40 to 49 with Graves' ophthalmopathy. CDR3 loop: CASSLASGTNPYEQYF. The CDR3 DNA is TGTGCCAGCAGTTTAGCGTCCGGGACCAACCCCTACGAGCAGTACTTC.